The 13 T cell receptor beta chains listed next were all sequenced from one sample in a study of response to subunit inactivated influenza vaccine. TCRdb called the RT-PCR reads again in MiXCR, with one record for every CDR3 protein. The sample lists about 310,000 distinct CDR3 sequences, just over 20% occurring once. The source material was PBMCs from blood, sampled about 20 months after vaccination. Source of these receptors: a man aged 50 to 69 who received an inactivated influenza vaccine.

This clonotype was observed a handful of times. The rearrangement links TRBV12-3 or TRBV12-4 to TRBJ2-2, with TRBD1 identical over 8 bases. CDR3 length equals 15 residues. After removal of 6 bases from V and 4 bases from J, the junction contained 7 bases not matched to a gene. CDR3 nucleotides: TGTGCCAGCAGCCGCAGACAGGGGCTCACCGGGGAGCTGTTTTTT. The encoded protein is CASSRRQGLTGELFF.

V gene TRBV7-2 combines with J gene TRBJ2-3; D gene ambiguous. The CDR3 has 13 residues. Germline V CDR1 and CDR2: SGHTA, FQGNSA. V gave up 4 bases and J gave up 0 bases, with 5 bases separating them. CDR3 sequence reads: CASSSQSTDTQYF. The CDR3 coding sequence is TGTGCCAGCAGCTCGCAGAGCACAGATACGCAGTATTTT.

The CDR3 spells CASSTPTGVNEKLFF. The CDR3 DNA reads TGTGCCAGCAGCACCCCGACAGGGGTAAATGAAAAACTGTTTTTT. This chain connects TRBV7-9 to TRBJ1-4; 8 bases align to TRBD1. This CDR3 has 15 residues. V shed 5 bases, J shed 5 bases, and the junction held 7 bases outside the gene matches. Per germline, CDR1 SEHNR and CDR2 FQNEAQ (reference sequence).

The chain employs TRBV20-1 and TRBJ1-1; D remains ambiguous. The CDR3 consists of 15 residues. Trimming pared 7 bases from V and 0 bases from J, leaving 18 bases between. The germline V gene encodes CDR1 DFQATT and CDR2 SNEGSKA (reference sequence). Written as DNA, the CDR3 is TGCAGTGTTCCACGGGGTGGCATCATGAACACTGAAGCTTTCTTT. Protein product: CSVPRGGIMNTEAFF.

The rearrangement joins TRBV3-1 to TRBJ1-5; TRBD1 aligns across 7 bases. The CDR3 has 17 residues. Germline V gives CDR1 LGHDT, CDR2 YNNKEL (reference sequence). Trimming cost V 4 bases and J 2 bases; bases outside gene matches: 11. The chain's CDR3 is CASSPTRGTGGNQPQHF. The CDR3 nucleotides read TGTGCCAGCAGCCCCACACGCGGAACAGGGGGCAATCAGCCCCAGCATTTT.

The chain combines TRBV2 with TRBJ2-1; 7 bases are a match to TRBD1. CDR3 length equals 17 residues. Trimming at V came to 6 bases and at J to 0 bases, leaving 11 bases not matched to a gene. Germline values: CDR1 SNHLY, CDR2 FYNNEI. The CDR3 DNA reads as TGTGCCAGCAGACAAGACAGGGCCTCGAGCTCCTACAATGAGCAGTTCTTC. This encodes CASRQDRASSSYNEQFF.

The genes are TRBV3-1 and TRBJ1-6; 8 positions agree with TRBD1. Trimming cost V 4 bases and J 9 bases; bases outside gene matches: 8. Per germline, CDR1 LGHDT and CDR2 YNNKEL (reference sequence). The CDR3 has 15 residues. In DNA, the CDR3 is TGTGCCAGCAGCCTAGGACAGGGAGTAGGTTCACCCCTCCACTTT. Translating gives CASSLGQGVGSPLHF.

The sample holds a few counts of this clonotype. The chain links TRBV20-1 to TRBJ1-4; tentative D call: TRBD1 (5 bases). Trimming removed 1 base at V and 4 bases at J, with 10 bases between. CDR1 is DFQATT and CDR2 is SNEGSKA in the germline V gene (reference sequence). This CDR3 has 14 amino acids. CDR3 region: CSARGGDGNEKLFF. The CDR3 DNA sequence: TGCAGTGCTAGAGGAGGGGACGGTAATGAAAAACTGTTTTTT.

V gene TRBV5-8 combines with J gene TRBJ2-3; 10 nucleotides match TRBD1. This CDR3 has 14 residues. Trimming took 0 bases from V and 5 from J; bases not matched to a gene: 0. From germline, CDR1 is SGHTS and CDR2 YDEGEE. In DNA, the CDR3 is TGTGCCAGCAGCTTGGGGGACAGGGGAGATACGCAGTATTTT. Protein product: CASSLGDRGDTQYF.

This clonotype was counted a single time. This rearrangement joins TRBV6-1 to TRBJ2-7; no reliable D call. The CDR3 runs 16 residues. The germline CDR1 and CDR2 sequences are MNHNS and SASEGT. The germline V and J ends were trimmed by 4 bases and 4 bases, with 20 bases remaining between them. CDR3 nucleotides: TGTGCCAGCAGTGTATTGGGGAAAGTTGGAATATACGAGCAGTACTTC. Its translation is CASSVLGKVGIYEQYF.

In this sample, this clonotype turned up a few times. This chain uses TRBV2 with TRBJ2-6; D gene unclear. Germline V lookup: CDR1 SNHLY, CDR2 FYNNEI. V was pared by 7 bases and J by 1 base, with 17 bases between. The CDR3 length is 17 residues. The CDR3 DNA reads as TGTGCCAGCAACTTAGGTCAGGTCCCATCTGGGGCCAACGTCCTGACTTTC. It translates to CASNLGQVPSGANVLTF.

This clonotype was seen only a few times. The chain recombines TRBV2 with TRBJ2-1; TRBD2 is a possible D gene (6 bases). The CDR3 consists of 15 residues. V lost 3 bases, J lost 5 bases, and 14 bases lay in between. Per the germline V gene, CDR1 is SNHLY and CDR2 is FYNNEI. The CDR3 here is CASSDPGVWHNEQFF. Here the CDR3 DNA reads TGTGCCAGCAGTGATCCGGGGGTTTGGCACAATGAGCAGTTCTTC.

The sample holds a few counts of this clonotype. V is TRBV20-1 and J is TRBJ2-7; D is possibly TRBD2 (5 bases). Looked up from germline, CDR1 is DFQATT and CDR2 is SNEGSKA (reference sequence). With 2 bases removed from V and 0 bases from J, the gap between germline ends came to 8 bases. The CDR3 has 13 residues. The CDR3 is CSARSGSSYEQYF. The CDR3, as DNA: TGCAGTGCTAGAAGCGGAAGCTCCTACGAGCAGTACTTC.